The 10 T cell receptor beta chains given below trace back to one sample, sequenced in a study of T cell clonality in common variable immunodeficiency (dated by TCRdb to the mid-2010s). Library method: the immunoSEQ multiplex PCR assay. This is the immuneACCESS table as TCRdb keeps it, with only in-frame sequences that have V and J called. A part of the clones is gone; compared with another copy, unresolved V genes explain less than half, and the rest is unexplained. Listed for this sample are 44,000 or so clones, none observed only a single time. The ten most abundant clones make up approximately 0.68% of the sample. Material for sequencing was peripheral blood mononuclear cells. The receptor set was obtained from a person aged 18 to 70 in good health.

This clone was counted ten times or more. Coverage ceases 3 residues before the CDR3 finishes, and the germline J gene fills in the end. The gene calls are TRBV20-1 and TRBJ1-1; D not certain. The germline CDR1 and CDR2 sequences are DFQATT and SNEGSKA (reference sequence). The V end lost 3 bases, the J end lost 1 base, and 3 bases lay between the germline ends. This CDR3 region has 11 residues. The CDR3 bases that were read are TGCAGTGCTAGCCAGAACACTGAA. Protein sequence: CSASQNTE. The whole CDR3 protein is CSASQNTEAFF.

This clone was counted many times. Germline is not matched at one junction end, which may reflect a read error. The read ends 3 residues before the CDR3 terminus; that terminus is restored from the germline J gene. Other nucleotide sequences from this sample produce the same CDR3. J is TRBJ2-1 and V is TRBV7-2; TRBD2 aligns across 8 bases. This CDR3 has 15 residues. Germline loops: CDR1 SGHTA, CDR2 FQGNSA. The CDR3 region is CASSLAVGTRAEQFF. The part of the CDR3 DNA that was read is TGTGCCAGCAGCCTAGCGGTCGGGACTAGGGCTGAG.

This clone was seen repeatedly, ten times or more. An end of the junction does not agree with germline; a read error may underlie this. The read gets to within 3 residues of the CDR3 end, and the germline J gene fills in the rest. Other nucleotide sequences in the sample specify the same CDR3. The chain combines TRBV5-4 with TRBJ1-1; D gene uncertain. The CDR3 runs 13 residues. CDR1 and CDR2 (germline): SGHNT, YYREEE (reference sequence). CDR3 loop: CASRLGRNTEAFF. The sequenced CDR3 bases are TGCGCCAGCAGACTAGGACGGAACACTGAA.

This clone was seen ten or more times. The CDR3 end is not reached by the read, which stops 3 residues before it; the germline J gene fills it in. This chain connects TRBV7-2 to TRBJ2-5, with a weak D call TRBD2 (6 bases). Trimming took off 4 bases at V and 5 bases at J, with 11 bases between the two ends. This CDR3 has 13 amino acids. CDR1 is SGHTA and CDR2 is FQGNSA in the germline V gene. CDR3 bases read: TGTGCCAGCAGCTCGGGACTCCGGGAGACC. This encodes CASSSGLRET. The CDR3 in full is CASSSGLRETQYF.

This clone has at least ten counts. From the germline J gene comes the end of the CDR3, since the read stops 3 residues before it. The rearrangement uses TRBV11-2 and TRBJ1-4; TRBD1 might be the D (5 bases). The CDR3 covers 15 residues. V was trimmed by 7 bases and J by 8 bases, leaving 20 bases between them. Per germline, CDR1 SGHAT and CDR2 FQNNGV. Partial CDR3 DNA: TGTGCCAGCAAGCTTGGACACTCCCTGTGGGAAAAA. As protein: CASKLGHSLWEK. The full CDR3 is CASKLGHSLWEKLFF.

This clone was recorded at least ten times. Other DNA sequences in the same sample also yield this CDR3. Partial CDR3 DNA: TGTGCCTGGAGTGCGACAGGGGGCGATGAGCCC. It yields the protein CAWSATGGDEP. The full CDR3 reads CAWSATGGDEPQHF. This chain links TRBV30 with TRBJ1-5; the match to TRBD1 covers 10 bases. The read terminates 3 residues before the CDR3 end, so the remaining end is supplied by the germline J gene. The CDR3 has 14 residues. The germline V gene encodes CDR1 GTSNPN and CDR2 SVGIG (reference sequence). After removal of 1 base from V and 8 bases from J, the junction contained 5 bases not matched to a gene.

This clone was found a few times. The read falls 3 residues short of the CDR3 end, and the missing part is taken from the germline J gene. The chain employs TRBV5-1 and TRBJ2-4; the D gene is possibly TRBD2 (6 bases). The V gene's germline CDR1 is SGHRS and CDR2 YFSETQ. This CDR3 contains 15 residues. This CDR3 is CASSPDRTTDYGQYF. Partial CDR3 DNA: TGCGCCAGCAGCCCGGATAGGACCACGGACTATGGT.

This clone was observed at least ten times. The CDR3 goes on 3 residues after the read ends, and that part is filled in from the germline J gene. The gene calls are TRBV20-1 and TRBJ1-5; 8 bases fit TRBD1. J lost 7 bases, V lost 0 bases, and 2 bases had no gene match. Germline V lookup: CDR1 DFQATT, CDR2 SNEGSKA (reference sequence). The CDR3 is 13 amino acids. The CDR3 bases that were read are TGCAGTGCTAGAGAACCAGGGGGCCAGCCC. Residues: CSAREPGGQP. The full CDR3 protein reads CSAREPGGQPQHF.

This clone showed up many times. The read falls 3 residues short of the CDR3 end, and the missing part is taken from the germline J gene. V and J are TRBV2 and TRBJ1-2; 9 nucleotides align to TRBD1. Looked up from germline, CDR1 is SNHLY and CDR2 is FYNNEI. CDR3 length equals 15 residues. The ends lost 7 bases at V and 4 bases at J; junction bases unmatched: 10. CDR3 DNA, as far as it was read: TGTGCCAGCAAAAATAGACAGGGGGATCTCTATGGC. Amino acid sequence: CASKNRQGDLYG. The CDR3 in full is CASKNRQGDLYGYTF.

This clone appeared many times. The CDR3 extends 3 residues past the end of the read, so its final part is completed from the germline J gene. The J gene is TRBJ1-1, the V gene TRBV6-2 or TRBV6-3, with D tentatively TRBD1 (6 bases). Germline V CDR1 and CDR2: MNHEY, SVGEGT. Between the trimmed V and J ends, which lost 4 bases and 6 bases, there was a span of 15 bases. The CDR3 is made up of 14 amino acids. CDR3 in amino acids: CASSWDIFSAEAFF. The sequenced part of the CDR3 DNA is TGTGCCAGCAGTTGGGACATTTTCTCCGCTGAA.